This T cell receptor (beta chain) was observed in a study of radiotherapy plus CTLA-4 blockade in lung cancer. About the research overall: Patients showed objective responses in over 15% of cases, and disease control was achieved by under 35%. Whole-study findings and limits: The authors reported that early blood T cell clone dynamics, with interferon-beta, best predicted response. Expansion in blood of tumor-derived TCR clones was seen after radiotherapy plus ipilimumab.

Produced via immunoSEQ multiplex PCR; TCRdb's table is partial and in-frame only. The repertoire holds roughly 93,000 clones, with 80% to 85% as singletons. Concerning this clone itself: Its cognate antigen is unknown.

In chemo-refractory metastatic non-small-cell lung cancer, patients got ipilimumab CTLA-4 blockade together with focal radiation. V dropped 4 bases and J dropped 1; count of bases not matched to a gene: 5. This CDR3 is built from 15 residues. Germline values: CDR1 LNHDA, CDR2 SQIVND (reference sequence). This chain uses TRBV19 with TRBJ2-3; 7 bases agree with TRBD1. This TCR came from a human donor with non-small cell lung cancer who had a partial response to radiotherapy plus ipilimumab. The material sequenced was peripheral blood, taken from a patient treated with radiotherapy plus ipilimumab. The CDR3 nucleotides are TGTGCCAGTAGTACATATGGACAGGGCACAGATACGCAGTATTTT. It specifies CASSTYGQGTDTQYF.